The present entry profiles one T cell receptor beta chain with its context. The study drew participants aged about 18 to 89 years from 20 to 30 US areas. Exposed enrollees had met someone with a PCR-confirmed or clinician-diagnosed COVID-19 case at some point within the 2 weeks before study entry. This sample is part of a study of blood T cell repertoires in COVID-19. Study in general: Collection of acute and convalescent COVID-19 samples took place in the United States, Italy and Spain.

Per the study methods: The assay estimated nucleated cells by amplifying reference gene primers. Clones were sequenced by immunoSEQ multiplex PCR, and TCRdb holds only the in-frame ones, with some missing. That table furnishes V, J and clone size, whereas the DNA furnished D and trimming. This sample yields 200,000 to 300,000 clones, of which 83% are seen a single time; approximately 4% belongs to the top ten. The CDR3 is 16 residues long. V lost 2 bases and J 4 bases, leaving 14 bases between the germline ends. Germline CDR1 LGHDT, CDR2 YNNKEL (reference sequence). V is TRBV3-1 (or the pseudogene TRBV3-2) and J is TRBJ1-4; D may be TRBD1 (6 bases). This receptor was obtained from a woman aged 40 to 55 who had been exposed to COVID-19. Sample: PBMCs or T cells enriched from blood (not recorded which). For the CDR3, the DNA is TGTGCCAGCAGCCAACGAACAGGGACGGGTAATGAAAAACTGTTTTTT. Amino acids: CASSQRTGTGNEKLFF.